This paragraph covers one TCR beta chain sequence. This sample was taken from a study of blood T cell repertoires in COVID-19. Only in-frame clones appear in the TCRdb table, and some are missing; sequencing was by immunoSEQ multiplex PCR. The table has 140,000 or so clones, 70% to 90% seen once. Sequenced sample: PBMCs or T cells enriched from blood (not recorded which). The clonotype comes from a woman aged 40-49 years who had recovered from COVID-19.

The CDR3: CASSLRGGITNYGYTF. Here the CDR3 DNA reads TGTGCCAGCAGTTTGAGGGGGGGGATCACAAACTATGGCTACACCTTC. This chain joins TRBV27 and TRBJ1-2, with TRBD1 as a possible D gene (6 bases). Germline V gene lookup returns CDR1 MNHEY and CDR2 SMNVEV (reference sequence). The length of the CDR3 is 16 residues. Trimming cost V 3 bases and J 2 bases, with 16 bases left between them.